This T cell receptor (beta chain) was identified in a study of cytomegalovirus exposure and HLA in healthy donors. Study-level findings and limits: In a later analysis, CMV-associated beta chains were mostly HLA-associated, it appeared.

Use of 60 Vbeta and 13 Jbeta primers characterized the PCR. The method was immunoSEQ multiplex PCR; TCRdb's version includes in-frame clones alone and lacks a portion of them. The sample holds approximately 53,000 clones; over 70% are singletons and the top ten take more than 6.5%. Germline trimming cut 9 bases from V and 4 bases from J; bases unmatched to any gene: 5. The CDR3 loop spans 13 amino acids. Looked up from germline, CDR1 is LNHDA and CDR2 is SQIVND (reference sequence). Comments on this clone: The antigen is not known.

The sequenced sample consisted of PBMCs. This chain uses TRBV19 with TRBJ2-3, with 9 bases aligning to TRBD1. The sequence derives from a man aged 25-40 years in good health and CMV-seropositive. CDR3 nucleotide sequence: TGTGCCAGCCAGACAGGGGGGGCAGATACGCAGTATTTT. This translates into CASQTGGADTQYF.